The next 9 T cell receptor beta chains were all read from a single sample in a study of early T cells in non-severe SARS-CoV-2 infection. TCRdb ran MiXCR on the 5' RACE reads and lists one entry per CDR3 protein. This table has tens of thousands of distinct CDR3 sequences, over 4% appearing once. The specimen was whole blood, collected at baseline. The receptors come from an adult who was a healthcare worker with PCR-confirmed SARS-CoV-2 infection or an uninfected control (not recorded which).

This sequence joins TRBV5-1 and TRBJ2-5; 11 bases match TRBD2. The J segment lost 3 bases and the V segment lost 4 bases, leaving 8 bases of the junction unmatched. Germline lookup yields CDR1 SGHRS and CDR2 YFSETQ. CDR3 length: 16 amino acids. DNA for the CDR3: TGCGCCAGCAGCACGATAATAGCGGGAGGGGAAGAGACCCAGTACTTC. Its protein product is CASSTIIAGGEETQYF. Based on the CDR3 plus reference TRBV5-1 and TRBJ2-5, the full variable domain is KAGVTQTPRYLIKTRGQQVTLSCSPISGHRSVSWYQQTPGQGLQFLFEYFSETQRNKGNFPGRFSGRQFSNSRSEMNVSTLELGDSALYLCASSTIIAGGEETQYFGPGTRLLVL.

The chain employs TRBV27 and TRBJ2-3; D is unresolved. Germline V gene sequence: CDR1 MNHEY, CDR2 SMNVEV (reference sequence). The CDR3 sequence is 13 residues long. CDR3 in DNA: TGTGTCGCCAGCAGCAGGAGCACAGATACGCAGTATTTT. Amino acids: CVASSRSTDTQYF.

This clonotype was seen ten or more times. The chain combines TRBV15 with TRBJ2-7; D possibly uses TRBD1 or TRBD2 (5 bases each). Trimming cost V 9 bases and J 3 bases, with 12 bases left between them. The germline CDR1 and CDR2 sequences are LNHNV and YYDKDF (reference sequence). The CDR3 extends over 12 amino acids. DNA of the CDR3: TGTGCCACGGGACCTACGGGCTACGAGCAGTACTTC. Translating it yields CATGPTGYEQYF.

A few counts support this clonotype. This chain joins TRBV11-2 and TRBJ2-3; D gene unclear. Trimming removed 4 bases at V and 1 base at J, with 15 bases between. The CDR3 runs to 16 residues. In germline, CDR1 is SGHAT, CDR2 FQNNGV. This CDR3 reads CASSSPLSAGTDTQYF. The CDR3 DNA reads as TGTGCCAGCAGCTCCCCGTTGAGTGCGGGCACAGATACGCAGTATTTT.

The V call is TRBV18, the J call TRBJ2-1; tentative D call: TRBD1 (6 bases). This CDR3 has 16 residues. From germline, CDR1 is KGHSH and CDR2 LQKENI. Trimming cost V 3 bases and J 3 bases, with 15 bases left between them. CDR3 DNA sequence: TGTGCCAGCTCACCCGGGGACACCGACCTCTACAATGAGCAGTTCTTC. Amino acid sequence: CASSPGDTDLYNEQFF.

This clonotype was seen repeatedly, ten times or more. The J gene is TRBJ1-5, the V gene TRBV28; 8 bases line up with TRBD1. This CDR3 contains 17 residues. V lost 3 bases to trimming and J lost 5 bases; unmatched junction nucleotides: 12. CDR1 is MDHEN and CDR2 is SYDVKM in the germline V gene. The DNA of the CDR3 is TGTGCCAGCAGTTTTGGGTGGACAGGGTCGACCTATCAGCCCCAGCATTTT. Translating gives CASSFGWTGSTYQPQHF.

This clonotype was detected ten times or more. The V call is TRBV28, the J call TRBJ1-2; weak D call: TRBD1 (5 bases). V lost 1 base and J lost 7, with 10 bases in between. The CDR3 has 13 residues. CDR1 MDHEN and CDR2 SYDVKM come from the germline V gene. CDR3 bases: TGTGCCAGCAGTTTATCCAGGGTGGGTGGCTACACCTTC. Amino acid sequence: CASSLSRVGGYTF.

This clonotype was observed at least ten times. The V and J genes are TRBV19 and TRBJ2-1, with D perhaps TRBD1 or TRBD2 (5 bases each). V lost 4 bases to trimming and J lost 2 bases, with 12 bases between them. The CDR3 covers 15 residues. CDR1 is LNHDA, CDR2 SQIVND, per germline (reference sequence). This chain's CDR3 is CASSRGTVPYNEQFF. The CDR3 DNA reads as TGTGCCAGTAGTAGAGGGACGGTTCCCTACAATGAGCAGTTCTTC. The full variable domain, completed using reference TRBV19 and TRBJ2-1, is DGGITQSPKYLFRKEGQNVTLSCEQNLNHDAMYWYRQDPGQGLRLIYYSQIVNDFQKGDIAEGYSVSREKKESFPLTVTSAQKNPTAFYLCASSRGTVPYNEQFFGPGTRLTVL.

This clonotype was recorded many times. The J gene is TRBJ2-5, the V gene TRBV7-9; a possible D gene is TRBD2 (6 bases). V gave up 5 bases and J gave up 0 bases, with 13 bases separating them. The germline CDR1 and CDR2 sequences are SEHNR and FQNEAQ (reference sequence). The CDR3 contains 15 residues. The chain's CDR3 is CASSPTRDYQETQYF. DNA for the CDR3: TGTGCCAGCAGCCCCACCCGGGACTACCAAGAGACCCAGTACTTC. Full variable domain (rest looked up from reference TRBV7-9 and TRBJ2-5): DTGVSQNPRHKITKRGQNVTFRCDPISEHNRLYWYRQTLGQGPEFLTYFQNEAQLEKSRLLSDRFSAERPKGSFSTLEIQRTEQGDSAMYLCASSPTRDYQETQYFGPGTRLLVL.